Described below is a single TCR beta chain sequence and its context. This entry belongs to a study of technical replicates of blood from several donors. CDR3 length: 18 residues. The J segment lost 3 bases and the V segment lost 2 bases, leaving 13 bases of the junction unmatched. Germline V gene sequence: CDR1 SGHKS, CDR2 YYEKEE (reference sequence). This table comes from immunoSEQ multiplex PCR, and its TCRdb copy is limited to in-frame clones, with some not included. The table lists almost 55,000 clones, approximately 94% of them singletons. The V gene is TRBV5-5, the J gene TRBJ2-7; 11 bases map to TRBD2. Source material: T cells isolated from PBMCs. This sequence was found in a human donor in good health. CDR3 in DNA: TGTGCCAGCAGCTTCCGAAGGGTAGCGGGAGGGCCGGTCTACGAGCAGTACTTC. Protein sequence: CASSFRRVAGGPVYEQYF.